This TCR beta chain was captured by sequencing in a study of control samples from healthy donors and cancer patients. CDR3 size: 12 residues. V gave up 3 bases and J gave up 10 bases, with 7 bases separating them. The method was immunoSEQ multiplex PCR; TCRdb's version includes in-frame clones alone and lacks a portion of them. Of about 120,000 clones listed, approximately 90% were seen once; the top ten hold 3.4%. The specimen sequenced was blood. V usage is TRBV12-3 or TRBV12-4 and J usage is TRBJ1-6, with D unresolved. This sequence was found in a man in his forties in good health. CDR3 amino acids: CASSFGPSPLHF. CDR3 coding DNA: TGTGCCAGCAGTTTTGGACCGTCACCCCTCCACTTT.